A selection of T cell receptor beta chains follows, all from one sample in a study of T cell responses to AZD1222 COVID-19 vaccine. Only in-frame clones appear in the TCRdb table, and some are missing; sequencing was by immunoSEQ multiplex PCR. Here the sample spans over 100,000 clones, 80% to 90% being singletons. The specimen was peripheral blood, collected on day 0 of AZD1222 vaccination. These receptors were collected from an adult in good health. CDR3s leave out the opening cysteine and the closing phenylalanine or tryptophan.

V gene | CDR3 protein
TRBV5-6 | ASSLMGQPQH
TRBV19 | ASSISGGLYTDTQY
TRBV30 | AVEGHAANEKLF
TRBV24-1 | ATSDPSQGATEAF
TRBV7-9 | ASSLPGQGAILSGNTIY
TRBV11-2 | ASSLGGGSTYGYT
TRBV11-1 | ASSLEGRNTIY
TRBV27 | ASSQQDDRDGYT
TRBV27 | ASRATGGRTYEQY
TRBV5-1 | ASSFGWGSGANVLT
TRBV9 | ASSGRDRGRPYEQY
TRBV6-2/TRBV6-3 | ASSWGGGESDTQY
TRBV6-5 | ASRPGEKPYEQY
TRBV15 | ATGDRGSNQPQH
TRBV19 | ASSIPQTSGQETQY
TRBV4-3 | ASSPSLGASGGHEQF
TRBV6-5 | ASSRGYEQF
TRBV3-1/TRBV3-2 | ASSPTGQTNTEAF
TRBV2 | ASRAYNEQF
TRBV18 | ASSPATEYGYT
TRBV13 | ASSPRQGIQNHKVEQY
TRBV7-2 | ASSLVWANTGELF
TRBV28 | ASSGTGLATNEKLF
TRBV28 | ASSLHPASSYNEQF
TRBV11-2 | ASSNRLAGYNEQF
TRBV9 | ASSVDGSDYGYT
TRBV28 | ASSPFGRETYGYT
TRBV13 | ASSRRGYNQPQH
TRBV5-3 | ARIRPRQVETQY
TRBV28 | ASTSIGGGGNQPQH
TRBV24-1 | ATSDYYYGYT